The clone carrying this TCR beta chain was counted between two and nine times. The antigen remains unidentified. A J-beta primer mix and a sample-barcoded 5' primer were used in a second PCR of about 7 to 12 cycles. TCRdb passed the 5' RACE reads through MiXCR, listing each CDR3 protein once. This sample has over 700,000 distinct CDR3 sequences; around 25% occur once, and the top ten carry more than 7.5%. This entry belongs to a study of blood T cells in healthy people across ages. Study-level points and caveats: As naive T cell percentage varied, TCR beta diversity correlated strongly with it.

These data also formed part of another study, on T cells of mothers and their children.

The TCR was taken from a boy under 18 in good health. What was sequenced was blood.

The CDR3 is CASSQSEGAGAEQFF. The DNA of the CDR3 is TGTGCCAGCAGCCAGTCGGAGGGGGCGGGTGCGGAGCAGTTCTTC. The chain has TRBV4-2 and TRBJ2-1; maybe TRBD1 (7 bases). V was shortened by 3 bases and J by 10 bases, with 19 bases between the two germline ends. The CDR3 covers 15 residues. Germline lookup yields CDR1 LGHNA and CDR2 YNFKEQ.